Given below is one T cell receptor beta chain in context. The antigen is undetermined. The data were taken from a study of T cell responses to AZD1222 COVID-19 vaccine. CDR1 is SGHNT, CDR2 YYREEE, per germline (reference sequence). Trimming took 4 bases from V and 2 from J; bases not matched to a gene: 7. This CDR3 contains 15 residues. Assay: immunoSEQ multiplex PCR; the TCRdb copy retains only in-frame clones and omits some. Of over 100,000 clones listed, roughly 91% are singletons. Study-level points and caveats: Just a handful of people given AZD1222 tested seropositive at baseline. Donor demographics were predominantly white British with a female majority; clonal diversity may be underestimated. After the peak T cell response, and only then, were repertoires sampled.

This receptor was taken from an adult who received the AZD1222 COVID-19 vaccine. The chain is built from TRBV5-4 and TRBJ2-7, with 9 bases identical to TRBD1. Sample: peripheral blood, taken 28 days after the second AZD1222 dose. The CDR3 is CASSIQQGATYEQYF. Here the CDR3 DNA reads TGTGCCAGCAGCATTCAACAGGGGGCCACCTACGAGCAGTACTTC.